This T cell receptor (beta chain) was recovered during a study of human T cells and chemical hapten exposure. The CDR3 runs 16 residues. V gave up 0 bases and J gave up 5 bases, with 16 bases separating them. Germline V gene sequence: CDR1 LGHDT, CDR2 YNNKEL (reference sequence). TCRdb fed the RACE reads into MiXCR, producing one record per CDR3 protein. Counted here are fewer than 350,000 distinct CDR3 sequences, 7.5% to 8% occurring once; the ten biggest clones make up 1.2%. As for time point: pre-sensitization, week 0. Treatment in this sample: therapeutic diphenylcyclopropenone sensitization with weekly scalp DPC.

The specimen comprised whole blood, sampled in connection with sensitization to the hapten diphenylcyclopropenone (DPC). The V call is TRBV3-1, the J call TRBJ2-5; D is uncertain. This receptor was obtained from a man between 18 and 29 years old with alopecia areata. Some clones in this sample may be carry-over from other donors' samples. The DNA of the CDR3 is TGTGCCAGCAGCCAAGATCAGTCAGGTCTTGGGGAGACCCAGTACTTC. Amino acids: CASSQDQSGLGETQYF.